This is a list of T cell receptor beta chains from one sample in a study of beta chain features in type 1 diabetes. Here immunoSEQ multiplex PCR was the method, and the copy in TCRdb shows in-frame clones only, minus some. The sample contains approximately 400,000 clones, roughly 15% of which appear only once. The material sequenced was naive CD4+ T cells from blood. Source of these receptors: a young woman in good health. CDR3s include the opening cysteine and the closing phenylalanine or tryptophan. The D gene is left open where the match is weak. Rows give clone size only sometimes, using once, few, many, or a class for an expanded clone.

D: TRBD1
size: few
J: TRBJ2-7
V: TRBV29-1
CDR3: CSVERQGANYEQYF
DNA: TGCAGCGTTGAGCGACAGGGGGCGAACTACGAGCAGTACTTC

D: NA
size: few
J: TRBJ2-2
V: TRBV9
CDR3: CASSVGIRGTGELFF
DNA: TGTGCCAGCAGCGTAGGAATCAGGGGCACCGGGGAGCTGTTTTTT

D: NA
size: NA
J: TRBJ2-6
V: TRBV9
CDR3: CASRGEVPGANVLTF
DNA: TGTGCCAGCAGAGGAGAGGTTCCCGGGGCCAACGTCCTGACTTTC

D: TRBD2
size: few
J: TRBJ2-7
V: TRBV28
CDR3: CAATGLAGEQYF
DNA: TGTGCCGCAACGGGACTAGCGGGTGAGCAGTACTTC

D: NA
size: NA
J: TRBJ2-7
V: TRBV15
CDR3: CATSKLRKTGTSDSYEQYF
DNA: TGTGCCACCAGCAAACTGCGAAAAACCGGGACATCGGACTCCTACGAGCAGTACTTC

D: NA
size: NA
J: TRBJ1-2
V: TRBV29-1
CDR3: CSVGMLANYGYTF
DNA: TGCAGCGTTGGTATGTTAGCTAACTATGGCTACACCTTC

D: TRBD1
size: NA
J: TRBJ1-1
V: TRBV5-6
CDR3: CASSPGQGNMNTEAFF
DNA: TGTGCCAGCAGCCCGGGACAGGGGAACATGAACACTGAAGCTTTCTTT

D: NA
size: few
J: TRBJ1-5
V: TRBV7-9
CDR3: CASSLADLRGRQPQHF
DNA: TGTGCCAGCAGCTTAGCGGACCTCAGGGGACGACAGCCCCAGCATTTT

D: TRBD2
size: NA
J: TRBJ2-3
V: TRBV20-1
CDR3: CSAGPGLAQYF
DNA: TGCAGTGCTGGACCGGGACTAGCGCAGTATTTT

D: NA
size: NA
J: TRBJ2-1
V: TRBV6-1
CDR3: CASSAVYNEQFF
DNA: TGTGCCAGCAGTGCCGTATACAATGAGCAGTTCTTC

D: NA
size: few
J: TRBJ2-1
V: TRBV7-2
CDR3: CASSLAGLNNEQFF
DNA: TGTGCCAGCAGCTTAGCGGGGCTGAACAATGAGCAGTTCTTC

D: TRBD2
size: NA
J: TRBJ2-1
V: TRBV30
CDR3: CAWSVQSSGSYNEQFF
DNA: TGTGCCTGGAGTGTACAGTCTAGCGGGAGCTACAATGAGCAGTTCTTC

D: NA
size: few
J: TRBJ2-2
V: TRBV6-5
CDR3: CASSYDVGARTGELFF
DNA: TGTGCCAGCAGTTACGATGTGGGGGCCCGCACCGGGGAGCTGTTTTTT

D: TRBD2
size: NA
J: TRBJ2-1
V: TRBV11-2
CDR3: CASSPSGTSGRSEQFF
DNA: TGTGCCAGCAGCCCAAGTGGGACTAGCGGGAGGAGTGAGCAGTTCTTC

D: TRBD2
size: NA
J: TRBJ2-1
V: TRBV5-1
CDR3: CASSLWILAGANEQFF
DNA: TGCGCCAGCAGCTTGTGGATTCTAGCGGGAGCGAATGAGCAGTTCTTC

D: NA
size: NA
J: TRBJ1-3
V: TRBV6-5
CDR3: CASSWGVSGNTIYF
DNA: TGTGCCAGCAGTTGGGGGGTCTCTGGAAACACCATATATTTT

D: TRBD2
size: NA
J: TRBJ2-7
V: TRBV5-4
CDR3: CASSLDPSGFIEQYF
DNA: TGTGCCAGCAGCTTGGATCCTAGCGGGTTTATCGAGCAGTACTTC

D: NA
size: few
J: TRBJ2-5
V: TRBV7-9
CDR3: CASSHETRAASMEETQYF
DNA: TGTGCCAGCAGCCACGAGACAAGAGCGGCCAGTATGGAAGAGACCCAGTACTTC

D: TRBD2
size: few
J: TRBJ2-7
V: TRBV28
CDR3: CASSFSGRRYEQYF
DNA: TGTGCCAGCAGTTTTAGCGGGAGACGGTACGAGCAGTACTTC

D: NA
size: NA
J: TRBJ2-4
V: TRBV4-2
CDR3: CASSQEGQLAKNIQYF
DNA: TGTGCCAGCAGCCAAGAAGGACAGCTAGCCAAAAACATTCAGTACTTC

D: TRBD1
size: few
J: TRBJ2-1
V: TRBV27
CDR3: CASSRGQGDNEQFF
DNA: TGTGCCAGCAGTCGGGGACAGGGGGACAATGAGCAGTTCTTC

D: TRBD1
size: NA
J: TRBJ2-2
V: TRBV5-1
CDR3: CASSGTANTGELFF
DNA: TGCGCCAGCAGCGGGACAGCGAACACCGGGGAGCTGTTTTTT

D: NA
size: NA
J: TRBJ1-2
V: TRBV6-5
CDR3: CASSYEGFGYTF
DNA: TGTGCCAGCAGTTACGAGGGCTTTGGCTACACCTTC

D: TRBD2
size: NA
J: TRBJ2-1
V: TRBV5-4
CDR3: CASSRTSGYNEQFF
DNA: TGTGCCAGCAGCCGGACTAGCGGATACAATGAGCAGTTCTTC

D: NA
size: few
J: TRBJ2-7
V: TRBV12-5
CDR3: CASGWEQGYEQYF
DNA: TGTGCTAGTGGTTGGGAACAGGGCTACGAGCAGTACTTC

D: NA
size: NA
J: TRBJ2-7
V: TRBV5-1
CDR3: CASSLRVTLEQYF
DNA: TGCGCCAGCAGCTTGCGGGTGACTCTCGAGCAGTACTTC

D: TRBD2
size: NA
J: TRBJ2-2
V: TRBV15
CDR3: CATSRDRGLNTGELFF
DNA: TGTGCCACCAGCAGAGATCGGGGACTAAACACCGGGGAGCTGTTTTTT

D: NA
size: NA
J: TRBJ2-1
V: TRBV7-9
CDR3: CASSLRVDSYNEQFF
DNA: TGTGCCAGCAGTCTGCGGGTCGACTCCTACAATGAGCAGTTCTTC

D: NA
size: NA
J: TRBJ2-3
V: TRBV29-1
CDR3: CSAPGVKDTQYF
DNA: TGCAGCGCCCCGGGAGTCAAAGATACGCAGTATTTT

D: TRBD2
size: few
J: TRBJ2-1
V: TRBV30
CDR3: CAWSGASGRNEQFF
DNA: TGTGCCTGGAGTGGTGCTAGCGGGAGGAATGAGCAGTTCTTC

D: NA
size: NA
J: TRBJ2-7
V: TRBV7-9
CDR3: CASSLATQRISYEQYF
DNA: TGTGCCAGCAGCTTAGCGACACAACGTATCTCCTACGAGCAGTACTTC

D: NA
size: NA
J: TRBJ2-7
V: TRBV15
CDR3: CATSRGMLESTAAEQYF
DNA: TGTGCCACCAGCAGAGGGATGTTAGAGTCCACGGCGGCCGAGCAGTACTTC

D: TRBD1
size: NA
J: TRBJ2-1
V: TRBV5-1
CDR3: CASSPSTGGLYEQFF
DNA: TGCGCCAGCAGCCCATCGACAGGGGGCCTATATGAGCAGTTCTTC

D: NA
size: few
J: TRBJ2-7
V: TRBV29-1
CDR3: CSSLVGASEDEQYF
DNA: TGCAGCTCCCTGGTGGGGGCAAGCGAAGACGAGCAGTACTTC

D: NA
size: few
J: TRBJ1-2
V: TRBV11-2
CDR3: CASSPQAHYGYTF
DNA: TGTGCCAGCAGCCCGCAGGCCCACTATGGCTACACCTTC

D: NA
size: NA
J: TRBJ2-7
V: TRBV2
CDR3: CASGVYEQYF
DNA: TGTGCCAGCGGAGTCTACGAGCAGTACTTC

D: TRBD1
size: NA
J: TRBJ2-7
V: TRBV30
CDR3: CAWNRQGPYEQYF
DNA: TGTGCCTGGAACCGACAGGGACCCTACGAGCAGTACTTC

D: TRBD2
size: few
J: TRBJ2-1
V: TRBV9
CDR3: CASSPPGLAGNEQFF
DNA: TGTGCCAGCAGCCCTCCCGGGCTAGCGGGGAATGAGCAGTTCTTC

D: NA
size: NA
J: TRBJ2-5
V: TRBV9
CDR3: CASSVGEGAGETQYF
DNA: TGTGCCAGCAGCGTAGGGGAAGGGGCAGGGGAGACCCAGTACTTC

D: NA
size: few
J: TRBJ2-5
V: TRBV7-2
CDR3: CASSQWDSSQETQYF
DNA: TGTGCCAGCAGCCAATGGGACTCATCCCAAGAGACCCAGTACTTC

D: TRBD2
size: few
J: TRBJ2-3
V: TRBV7-2
CDR3: CASSPVKAGGAGTQYF
DNA: TGTGCCAGCAGCCCTGTTAAAGCGGGGGGGGCCGGTACGCAGTATTTT

D: NA
size: few
J: TRBJ1-5
V: TRBV29-1
CDR3: CSVLEPYSNQPQHF
DNA: TGCAGCGTCCTTGAACCCTATAGCAATCAGCCCCAGCATTTT

D: TRBD2
size: NA
J: TRBJ2-7
V: TRBV29-1
CDR3: CSVTSGANSYEQYF
DNA: TGCAGCGTTACTAGCGGAGCGAACTCCTACGAGCAGTACTTC

D: NA
size: few
J: TRBJ2-1
V: TRBV7-3
CDR3: CASTATGRTREQFF
DNA: TGTGCCAGCACCGCTACAGGGCGGACACGGGAGCAGTTCTTC

D: NA
size: NA
J: TRBJ2-1
V: TRBV7-8
CDR3: CASSVVGRHNEQFF
DNA: TGTGCCAGCAGCGTGGTGGGGAGACACAATGAGCAGTTCTTC

D: TRBD1
size: many
J: TRBJ2-5
V: TRBV14
CDR3: CASSPGQLETQYF
DNA: TGTGCCAGCAGCCCGGGACAGTTGGAGACCCAGTACTTC

D: NA
size: NA
J: TRBJ2-5
V: TRBV19
CDR3: CASSIGGRRETQYF
DNA: TGTGCCAGTAGTATTGGAGGGCGCCGGGAGACCCAGTACTTC

D: NA
size: few
J: TRBJ2-2
V: TRBV7-3
CDR3: CASSHGNTGELFF
DNA: TGTGCCAGCAGCCACGGGAACACCGGGGAGCTGTTTTTT

D: TRBD2
size: NA
J: TRBJ2-1
V: TRBV7-2
CDR3: CASSSGLALENEQFF
DNA: TGTGCCAGCAGTTCCGGACTAGCGTTGGAGAATGAGCAGTTCTTC

D: TRBD1
size: NA
J: TRBJ2-3
V: TRBV28
CDR3: CASRTGGEGTQYF
DNA: TGTGCCAGTCGGACAGGGGGCGAAGGGACGCAGTATTTT

D: TRBD1
size: NA
J: TRBJ1-1
V: TRBV18
CDR3: CASSPQTGGEEAFF
DNA: TGTGCCAGCTCACCGCAGACAGGGGGAGAAGAAGCTTTCTTT

D: TRBD2
size: NA
J: TRBJ2-5
V: TRBV5-6
CDR3: CASSLGTLAGGLETQYF
DNA: TGTGCCAGCAGCTTGGGGACTCTAGCGGGAGGGTTGGAGACCCAGTACTTC

D: TRBD1
size: NA
J: TRBJ1-1
V: TRBV19
CDR3: CASSPLTGGNTEAFF
DNA: TGTGCCAGTAGTCCCCTGACAGGGGGTAACACTGAAGCTTTCTTT